This T cell receptor (beta chain) emerged from a study of memory CD4+ T cells and cytomegalovirus serostatus. Single viable CD3+CD4+CD8-CD45RO+ cells were sorted as the memory CD4+ T cells. Only in-frame clones appear in the TCRdb table, and some are missing; sequencing was by immunoSEQ multiplex PCR. This table holds about 42,000 clones, 65% to 85% found once. The sequence was obtained from an adult in good health and CMV-seronegative. The sequenced material came from memory CD4+ T cells from blood.

Here the CDR3 reads CASSFGWPGEAFF. CDR3 DNA sequence: TGTGCCAGCAGTTTTGGTTGGCCAGGGGAAGCTTTCTTT. The V call is TRBV28, the J call TRBJ1-1, with D tentatively TRBD1 (5 bases). Trimming took 3 bases from V and 8 from J, leaving 13 bases between them. Per germline, CDR1 MDHEN and CDR2 SYDVKM. The CDR3 is 13 amino acids.